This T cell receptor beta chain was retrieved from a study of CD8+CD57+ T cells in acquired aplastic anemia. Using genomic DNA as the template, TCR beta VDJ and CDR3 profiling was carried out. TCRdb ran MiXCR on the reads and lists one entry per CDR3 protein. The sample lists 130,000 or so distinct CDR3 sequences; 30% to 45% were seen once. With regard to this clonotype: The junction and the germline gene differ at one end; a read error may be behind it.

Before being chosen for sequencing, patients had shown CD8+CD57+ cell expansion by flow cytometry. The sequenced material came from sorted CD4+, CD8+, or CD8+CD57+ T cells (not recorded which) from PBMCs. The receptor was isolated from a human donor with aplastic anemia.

The CDR3 nucleotides read TGTGCCAGCACCCGAGACGATTCCACAGATACGCAGTATTTC. It specifies CASTRDDSTDTQYF. V is TRBV5-4 and J is TRBJ2-3; D remains ambiguous. The germline gives CDR1 SGHNT, CDR2 YYREEE (reference sequence). The CDR3 is made up of 14 amino acids.